The 17 T cell receptor beta chains below all came from one sample that was sequenced in a study of T cell responses to AZD1222 COVID-19 vaccine. Clones were sequenced by immunoSEQ multiplex PCR, and TCRdb holds only the in-frame ones, with some missing. The table has roughly 100,000 clones, roughly 86% seen once. The source was peripheral blood, collected 28 days after the second AZD1222 dose. These receptors came from an adult who received the AZD1222 COVID-19 vaccine.

The chain employs TRBV7-2 and TRBJ2-1; 9 positions agree with TRBD2. Trimming took 2 bases from V and 7 from J; bases not matched to a gene: 9. The germline V gene encodes CDR1 SGHTA and CDR2 FQGNSA. This CDR3 is built from 16 residues. The CDR3 protein is CASSLLGISGSNEQFF. In DNA, the CDR3 is TGTGCCAGCAGCTTACTCGGGATTAGCGGGAGTAATGAGCAGTTCTTC. Full variable domain (outside the CDR3, taken from reference TRBV7-2 and TRBJ2-1): GAGVSQSPSNKVTEKGKDVELRCDPISGHTALYWYRQSLGQGLEFLIYFQGNSAPDKSGLPSDRFSAERTGGSVSTLTIQRTQQEDSAVYLCASSLLGISGSNEQFFGPGTRLTVL.

This clone is a singleton in its sample. V usage is TRBV5-6 and J usage is TRBJ1-1, with D possibly matching TRBD1 (6 bases). Germline values: CDR1 SGHDT, CDR2 YYEEEE. The CDR3 runs to 12 residues. The V and J ends lost 4 bases and 5 bases respectively, with 9 bases between them. The CDR3 region has the DNA TGTGCCAGCAGCAACAGGGTTACTGAAGCTTTCTTT. Translation: CASSNRVTEAFF.

The chain uses TRBV7-2 and TRBJ1-1; D is undetermined. From germline, CDR1 is SGHTA and CDR2 FQGNSA. The CDR3 extends over 13 amino acids. V was cut by 2 bases and J by 6 bases, with 10 bases left in between. The CDR3 loop reads CASSLRVSPEAFF. The CDR3 region has the DNA TGTGCCAGCAGCTTACGGGTCTCGCCTGAAGCTTTCTTT.

This rearrangement joins TRBV7-9 to TRBJ2-7; TRBD1 matches at 7 bases. Germline V gene sequence: CDR1 SEHNR, CDR2 FQNEAQ (reference sequence). The CDR3 sequence is 13 residues long. Trimming removed 2 bases from V and 6 bases from J; junction bases left unmatched: 4. CDR3 sequence reads: CASSLPTGPEQYF. Here the CDR3 DNA reads TGTGCCAGCAGCTTACCGACAGGGCCCGAGCAGTACTTC.

This clone was seen just once. This sequence joins TRBV12-5 and TRBJ1-2, with unresolved D. Germline CDR1 LGHNT, CDR2 FRNRAP. This CDR3 contains 13 residues. Trimming stripped 3 bases from V and 8 bases from J, with 13 bases between. CDR3 residues: CASGFGVGRGYTF. The CDR3 DNA follows: TGTGCTAGTGGTTTTGGGGTGGGAAGAGGCTACACCTTC.

This sequence joins TRBV7-9 and TRBJ1-6, with TRBD1 matching 7 bases. There are 15 residues in the CDR3. V was pared by 1 base and J by 5 bases, with 2 bases of the junction left unmatched. Looked up from germline, CDR1 is SEHNR and CDR2 is FQNEAQ (reference sequence). This CDR3 reads CASSLEGQHNSPLHF. The CDR3 nucleotides are TGTGCCAGCAGCTTAGAGGGACAGCATAATTCACCCCTCCACTTT.

This chain links TRBV18 with TRBJ2-7; D ambiguous. This CDR3 has 15 amino acids. Trimming left V 3 bases short and J 4 bases short, with 16 bases between. Germline V gene data show CDR1 as KGHSH and CDR2 as LQKENI. The CDR3 loop reads CASSPEGGFAYEQYF. CDR3 in DNA: TGTGCCAGCTCACCTGAAGGTGGGTTTGCGTACGAGCAGTACTTC.

The chain employs TRBV19 and TRBJ1-4; no firm D call. This CDR3 has 13 residues. The V end was cut by 3 bases, the J end by 8 bases, with 10 bases between. Germline assignment: CDR1 LNHDA and CDR2 SQIVND (reference sequence). DNA for the CDR3: TGTGCCAGTAGTATGGTGAGGAACGAAAAACTGTTTTTT. Translated, it gives CASSMVRNEKLFF.

The rearrangement links TRBV28 to TRBJ2-7; 10 bases are shared with TRBD2. Germline CDR1 reads MDHEN; CDR2 reads SYDVKM. J gave up 4 bases and V 6 bases, and 3 bases lay outside the gene matches. CDR3 size: 13 residues. CDR3 coding DNA: TGTGCCAGCAGGCCTAGCGGGAGTTACGAGCAGTACTTC. This gives the protein CASRPSGSYEQYF.

CDR3 sequence: CASSQDQSYNEQFF. The DNA for the CDR3 is TGTGCCAGCAGCCAAGATCAAAGTTACAATGAGCAGTTCTTC. The chain links TRBV3-1 (or the pseudogene TRBV3-2) to TRBJ2-1; no clear D. The CDR3 contains 14 residues. V was shortened by 0 bases and J by 4 bases, with 7 bases between the two germline ends. Germline V gene data show CDR1 as LGHDT and CDR2 as YNNKEL (reference sequence).

Only one count was recorded for this clone. The rearrangement joins TRBV10-3 to TRBJ2-7; D remains ambiguous. V lost 3 bases and J 8 bases, leaving 11 bases between the germline ends. The germline CDR1 and CDR2 sequences are ENHRY and SYGVKD. CDR3 length: 12 residues. The DNA of the CDR3 is TGTGCCATCAGTGAAAGGCGTCTGCAGCAGTACTTC. This sequence encodes CAISERRLQQYF.

This chain connects TRBV9 to TRBJ2-2; 8 bases match TRBD2. V was pared by 4 bases and J by 5 bases, with 10 bases of the junction left unmatched. CDR1 and CDR2 (germline): SGDLS, YYNGEE. The CDR3 loop spans 16 amino acids. CDR3 loop: CASSRQTSGGTGELFF. As DNA, the CDR3 is TGTGCCAGCAGCCGCCAAACTAGCGGAGGGACCGGGGAGCTGTTTTTT. Based on the CDR3 plus reference TRBV9 and TRBJ2-2, the full variable domain is DSGVTQTPKHLITATGQRVTLRCSPRSGDLSVYWYQQSLDQGLQFLIQYYNGEERAKGNILERFSAQQFPDLHSELNLSSLELGDSALYFCASSRQTSGGTGELFFGEGSRLTVL.

The genes are TRBV21-1 and TRBJ1-5; the table's D call, TRBD1, has no DNA check behind it. TRBV21-1 is described as a pseudogene. This CDR3 spans 15 amino acids. The CDR3 loop is CASSKWANRDQPQHF. The CDR3 region has the DNA TGTGCCAGCAGCAAATGGGCGAACAGGGATCAGCCCCAGCATTTT.

The genes are TRBV7-3 and TRBJ2-1; 9 bases map to TRBD2. Germline V gene data show CDR1 as SGHTA and CDR2 as FQGTGA. The ends lost 4 bases at V and 9 bases at J; junction bases unmatched: 10. The CDR3 runs 15 residues. The CDR3 DNA follows: TGTGCCAGCAGCTCCGGGGTTAGCGGGAGCAGTGAGCAGTTCTTC. Its translation: CASSSGVSGSSEQFF.

The V call is TRBV5-1, the J call TRBJ1-3; 7 bases agree with TRBD1. The CDR3 runs to 17 residues. Germline loops: CDR1 SGHRS, CDR2 YFSETQ. Germline trimming cut 0 bases from V and 2 bases from J; bases unmatched to any gene: 8. The CDR3 DNA sequence: TGCGCCAGCAGCTTGGGCCTCCGGGACAGAGCTGGAAACACCATATATTTT. It translates to CASSLGLRDRAGNTIYF.

The table lists this clone with a count of one. This chain links TRBV25-1 with TRBJ1-5; TRBD1 might be the D (5 bases). CDR3 length: 15 residues. The V gene's germline CDR1 is MGHDK and CDR2 SYGVNS. V was cut by 0 bases and J by 1 base, with 7 bases left in between. In DNA form, the CDR3 reads TGTGCCAGCAGTGAATACGGGGGGAGCAATCAGCCCCAGCATTTT. Translation gives CASSEYGGSNQPQHF.

The V gene is TRBV7-3, the J gene TRBJ2-1; TRBD2 agrees at 11 bases. The CDR3 runs 17 residues. With V trimmed by 2 bases and J by 5 bases, 8 bases remained unmatched. Per germline, CDR1 SGHTA and CDR2 FQGTGA. CDR3 residues: CASSLFGLAGLDNEQFF. The CDR3 region has the DNA TGTGCCAGCAGCTTATTTGGACTAGCGGGCCTAGACAATGAGCAGTTCTTC.